The next 25 T cell receptor beta chains were all read from a single sample in a study of blood T cell repertoires in COVID-19. Data came from immunoSEQ multiplex PCR; TCRdb stores just in-frame clones and leaves some out. Altogether around 330,000 clones are present, 89% being singletons, with the ten largest covering approximately 5.2%. Specimen: PBMCs or T cells enriched from blood (not recorded which). The receptor set was obtained from a man aged 55-75 years who had recovered from COVID-19.

V and J are TRBV5-1 and TRBJ2-7, with 9 bases fitting TRBD2. Trimming at V came to 1 base and at J to 1 base, leaving 3 bases not matched to a gene. The germline gives CDR1 SGHRS, CDR2 YFSETQ. The CDR3 is 15 residues long. In nucleotides, the CDR3 is TGCGCCAGCAGCTTGAGACTAGCGGAATCCTACGAGCAGTACTTC. It is translated as CASSLRLAESYEQYF.

This clone was seen once. V and J are TRBV5-6 and TRBJ1-1, with 9 positions matching TRBD1. Germline CDR1 is SGHDT and CDR2 is YYEEEE. The CDR3 length is 15 residues. V lost 2 bases and J lost 3; bases outside the gene matches: 5. CDR3 nucleotides: TGTGCCAGCAGCTTCCGCGGACAGGGGCACACTGAAGCTTTCTTT. Its protein is CASSFRGQGHTEAFF.

The chain has TRBV6-5 and TRBJ2-1; the match to TRBD2 covers 11 bases. Germline trimming cut 6 bases from V and 7 bases from J; bases unmatched to any gene: 8. The germline V gene has CDR1 MNHEY and CDR2 SVGAGI. The length of the CDR3 is 15 residues. CDR3 nucleotide sequence: TGTGCCAGCAGCGATAGACTAGCGGGGACGAATGAGCAGTTCTTC. It encodes CASSDRLAGTNEQFF.

V and J are TRBV6-5 and TRBJ2-7; D is undetermined. Trimming stripped 3 bases from V and 0 bases from J, with 9 bases between. This CDR3 is 14 amino acids long. CDR1 is MNHEY, CDR2 SVGAGI, per germline. CDR3 sequence reads: CASSYTRTSYEQYF. CDR3 bases: TGTGCCAGCAGTTATACACGAACCTCCTACGAGCAGTACTTC.

The V gene is TRBV10-2, the J gene TRBJ2-7, with 8 bases fitting TRBD1. The junction had 3 bases not matched to a gene; V was cut back by 0 bases and J by 5 bases. Germline loops: CDR1 WSHSY, CDR2 SAAADI. The CDR3 loop spans 14 amino acids. The CDR3 here is CASSESQGAHEQYF. Here the CDR3 DNA reads TGCGCCAGCAGTGAGTCCCAGGGGGCCCACGAGCAGTACTTC.

This chain connects TRBV3-1 (or the pseudogene TRBV3-2) to TRBJ2-1; unclear D gene. The germline gives CDR1 LGHDT, CDR2 YNNKEL (reference sequence). Trimming stripped 0 bases from V and 5 bases from J, with 5 bases between. The CDR3 length is 13 residues. The chain's CDR3 is CASSQESDNEQFF. In nucleotides, the CDR3 is TGTGCCAGCAGCCAAGAATCCGACAATGAGCAGTTCTTC.

The rearrangement links TRBV19 to TRBJ2-1; 10 nucleotides align to TRBD1. Trimming took 5 bases from V and 8 from J; bases not matched to a gene: 12. Germline CDR1 LNHDA, CDR2 SQIVND (reference sequence). This CDR3 region has 16 residues. This CDR3 reads CASSHPGTGVRHEQFF. The CDR3 bases are TGTGCCAGTAGTCATCCCGGGACAGGGGTCCGCCATGAGCAGTTCTTC.

The J gene is TRBJ2-3, the V gene TRBV3-1 (or the pseudogene TRBV3-2); unclear D gene. The germline CDR1 and CDR2 sequences are LGHDT and YNNKEL (reference sequence). Trimming stripped 1 base from V and 4 bases from J, with 6 bases between. The CDR3 covers 13 residues. The CDR3 nucleotides read TGTGCCAGCAGCCAAGGTTTATCAGATACGCAGTATTTT. Protein sequence: CASSQGLSDTQYF.

This chain connects TRBV9 to TRBJ1-5; D is perhaps TRBD1 (6 bases). The CDR3 loop spans 15 amino acids. The germline V gene has CDR1 SGDLS and CDR2 YYNGEE. V lost 0 bases to trimming and J lost 6 bases, with 13 bases between them. In DNA form, the CDR3 reads TGTGCCAGCAGCGTAGAAGGGGGACGGGGTCAGCCCCAGCATTTT. Translated: CASSVEGGRGQPQHF. Complete variable domain (other parts from reference TRBV9 and TRBJ1-5): DSGVTQTPKHLITATGQRVTLRCSPRSGDLSVYWYQQSLDQGLQFLIQYYNGEERAKGNILERFSAQQFPDLHSELNLSSLELGDSALYFCASSVEGGRGQPQHFGDGTRLSIL.

The chain recombines TRBV5-1 with TRBJ2-1; tentative D call: TRBD2 (6 bases). Per germline, CDR1 SGHRS and CDR2 YFSETQ. The CDR3 runs to 16 residues. With 0 bases removed from V and 0 bases from J, the gap between germline ends came to 10 bases. CDR3 coding DNA: TGCGCCAGCAGCTTGGCGGCGGGGACCTCCTACAATGAGCAGTTCTTC. This gives the protein CASSLAAGTSYNEQFF. Based on the CDR3 plus reference TRBV5-1 and TRBJ2-1, the full variable domain is KAGVTQTPRYLIKTRGQQVTLSCSPISGHRSVSWYQQTPGQGLQFLFEYFSETQRNKGNFPGRFSGRQFSNSRSEMNVSTLELGDSALYLCASSLAAGTSYNEQFFGPGTRLTVL.

The chain joins TRBV21-1 to TRBJ1-1; TRBD1, the table's D call, lacks a check against the DNA. TRBV21-1 is a pseudogene segment. This CDR3 region has 16 residues. The CDR3 sequence is CASSKDKDRTYTEAFF. The CDR3 DNA is TGTGCCAGCAGCAAAGACAAGGACAGGACTTACACTGAAGCTTTCTTT.

The chain is built from TRBV6-5 and TRBJ1-5; TRBD1 aligns across 7 bases. The CDR3 runs 14 residues. V dropped 1 base and J dropped 5; count of bases not matched to a gene: 2. The germline V gene has CDR1 MNHEY and CDR2 SVGAGI. The CDR3 loop reads CASSYYRGDQPQHF. The CDR3, as DNA: TGTGCCAGCAGTTACTACAGGGGCGATCAGCCCCAGCATTTT.

J is TRBJ1-6 and V is TRBV6-6, with 10 bases identical to TRBD1. Trimming took 6 bases from V and 10 from J; bases not matched to a gene: 6. Per the germline V gene, CDR1 is MNHNY and CDR2 is SVGAGI (reference sequence). The CDR3 covers 14 residues. CDR3 DNA sequence: TGTGCCAGCAGCGGGACAGGGGAGGGATCACCCCTCCACTTT. Encoded protein: CASSGTGEGSPLHF.

CDR3 sequence: CASSRRQGSLYEQYF. In DNA, the CDR3 is TGTGCCAGTAGTCGGAGGCAGGGGTCATTGTACGAGCAGTACTTC. The V and J genes are TRBV19 and TRBJ2-7; tentatively, D is TRBD1 (6 bases). The CDR3 is made up of 15 amino acids. Germline V CDR1 and CDR2: LNHDA, SQIVND (reference sequence). V was clipped by 5 bases and J by 4 bases, with 18 bases between them.

This clone was counted once. The chain has TRBV3-1 (or the pseudogene TRBV3-2) and TRBJ2-5; a weak D match, TRBD2 (5 bases). V lost 0 bases to trimming and J lost 4 bases, with 15 bases between them. CDR1 is LGHDT, CDR2 YNNKEL, per germline (reference sequence). This CDR3 is built from 16 residues. The CDR3 DNA is TGTGCCAGCAGCCAAGAAGGCGGGTATCGACCAGAGACCCAGTACTTC. Protein sequence: CASSQEGGYRPETQYF.

This clone was detected a few times. The V gene is TRBV7-9, the J gene TRBJ1-5, with TRBD1 matching 8 bases. Germline CDR1 reads SEHNR; CDR2 reads FQNEAQ (reference sequence). Trimming took 5 bases from V and 4 from J; bases not matched to a gene: 1. This CDR3 is built from 13 residues. Written as DNA, the CDR3 is TGTGCCAGCAGCCGGACAGGGAATCAGCCCCAGCATTTT. It is translated as CASSRTGNQPQHF.

The rearrangement joins TRBV7-9 to TRBJ1-1; D possibly corresponds to TRBD1 (6 bases). V lost 5 bases and J lost 0, with 13 bases in between. The CDR3 runs to 15 residues. CDR1 is SEHNR, CDR2 FQNEAQ, per germline (reference sequence). This chain's CDR3 is CASSTLDRMNTEAFF. CDR3 bases: TGTGCCAGCAGCACCCTCGACAGGATGAACACTGAAGCTTTCTTT. The whole variable domain, filled in from reference TRBV7-9 and TRBJ1-1, reads DTGVSQNPRHKITKRGQNVTFRCDPISEHNRLYWYRQTLGQGPEFLTYFQNEAQLEKSRLLSDRFSAERPKGSFSTLEIQRTEQGDSAMYLCASSTLDRMNTEAFFGQGTRLTVV.

This clone was observed a few times. This chain connects TRBV2 to TRBJ1-2; D is unresolved. This CDR3 contains 16 residues. V lost 6 bases, J lost 5 bases, and 22 bases lay in between. The germline CDR1 and CDR2 sequences are SNHLY and FYNNEI. The CDR3 DNA follows: TGTGCCAGCAGAGATGGGAGAGATTTTAGAACTTATGGCTACACCTTC. Translated: CASRDGRDFRTYGYTF. Filled out from reference TRBV2 and TRBJ1-2, the complete variable domain reads EPEVTQTPSHQVTQMGQEVILRCVPISNHLYFYWYRQILGQKVEFLVSFYNNEISEKSEIFDDQFSVERPDGSNFTLKIRSTKLEDSAMYFCASRDGRDFRTYGYTFGSGTRLTVV.

The rearrangement links TRBV12-3 or TRBV12-4 to TRBJ2-7, with D hard to call. The CDR3 is 12 amino acids. Deletions cut 2 bases from V and 1 base from J, with 3 bases between. The CDR3 here is CASSLLSYEQYF. CDR3 bases: TGTGCCAGCAGTTTACTGTCCTACGAGCAGTACTTC.

This clone was recorded only once. CDR3 nucleotide sequence: TGTGCCAGCAGCTTAGAGCTAGCGGGAGTAAAAGATACGCAGTATTTT. Its protein is CASSLELAGVKDTQYF. The gene calls are TRBV7-2 and TRBJ2-3, with 10 bases that match TRBD2. The V gene's germline CDR1 is SGHTA and CDR2 FQGNSA. The CDR3 sequence is 16 residues long. Trimming at V came to 1 base and at J to 5 bases, leaving 6 bases not matched to a gene.

This clone showed up just a few times. The rearrangement links TRBV11-2 to TRBJ2-3, with unresolved D. Germline V lookup: CDR1 SGHAT, CDR2 FQNNGV. This CDR3 comprises 14 residues. V was cut by 1 base and J by 1 base, with 6 bases left in between. CDR3 DNA sequence: TGTGCCAGCAGCTTAGGGCTCGGCACAGATACGCAGTATTTT. As protein: CASSLGLGTDTQYF.

The chain uses TRBV7-2 and TRBJ2-3; D perhaps matches TRBD1 (6 bases). CDR3 length equals 16 residues. In germline, CDR1 is SGHTA, CDR2 FQGNSA. Trimming removed 2 bases from V and 2 bases from J, with 14 bases in between. This CDR3 is CASSLQGSLLTDTQYF. In DNA form, the CDR3 reads TGTGCCAGCAGCTTACAGGGGTCACTCCTCACAGATACGCAGTATTTT.

This sequence joins TRBV29-1 and TRBJ2-7, with 8 bases fitting TRBD1. The CDR3 has 14 residues. After removal of 6 bases from V and 6 bases from J, the junction contained 13 bases not matched to a gene. Germline CDR1 reads SQVTM; CDR2 reads ANQGSEA. CDR3 sequence: CSVGQGGAFAEQYF. The CDR3, as DNA: TGCAGCGTAGGACAGGGAGGAGCTTTTGCCGAGCAGTACTTC.

This chain links TRBV12-3 or TRBV12-4 with TRBJ1-6; D is undetermined. The CDR3 has 13 amino acids. V dropped 5 bases and J dropped 13 bases, with 15 bases sitting between them. This CDR3 is CASSGRGLAPLHF. In nucleotides, the CDR3 is TGTGCCAGCAGTGGCCGGGGTCTGGCCCCCCTCCACTTT.

J is TRBJ2-7 and V is TRBV6-5; D not resolved. Trimming removed 4 bases at V and 2 bases at J, with 6 bases between. This CDR3 contains 12 residues. The germline gives CDR1 MNHEY, CDR2 SVGAGI. For the CDR3, the DNA is TGTGCCAGCAGTTTACTACCCTACGAGCAGTACTTC. This translates into CASSLLPYEQYF.